These 23 T cell receptor beta chains share one sample of origin, sequenced in a study of blood T cell repertoires in COVID-19. Clones were sequenced by immunoSEQ multiplex PCR, and TCRdb holds only the in-frame ones, with some missing. The table records a few hundred thousand clones, about 90% of them present only once. The specimen was peripheral blood. These receptors all stem from a man aged 18 to 29 who had recovered from COVID-19.

The genes are TRBV11-3 and TRBJ2-1, with TRBD1 matching 8 bases. V trimming: 4 bases; J trimming: 0 bases; junction bases outside the gene matches: 5. The germline gives CDR1 SGHNT, CDR2 YENEEA. There are 16 residues in the CDR3. The CDR3 region has the DNA TGTGCCAGCAGCTCGGTGGGACAGGACTCCTACAATGAGCAGTTCTTC. It codes for CASSSVGQDSYNEQFF.

The genes are TRBV11-1 and TRBJ2-7, with D uncertain. The CDR3 sequence is 13 residues long. The germline V gene encodes CDR1 SGHAT and CDR2 FQDESV (reference sequence). Deletions cut 3 bases from V and 3 bases from J, with 9 bases between. This chain's CDR3 is CASSLGLFYEQYF. In DNA, the CDR3 is TGTGCCAGCAGCTTGGGCTTGTTCTACGAGCAGTACTTC.

This clone was seen only a few times. Other DNA sequences from this sample encode an identical CDR3 as well. The rearrangement links TRBV7-2 to TRBJ1-2; D call uncertain. Per the germline V gene, CDR1 is SGHTA and CDR2 is FQGNSA. Between the trimmed V and J ends, which lost 1 base and 2 bases, there was a span of 5 bases. The CDR3 is 13 residues long. CDR3 region: CASSLGQNYGYTF. The CDR3 DNA sequence: TGTGCCAGCAGCTTAGGGCAGAACTATGGCTACACCTTC.

In DNA form, the CDR3 reads TGTGCCAGCAGCCCAAACAGGGAGGGCTACACCTTC. Translation gives CASSPNREGYTF. The J gene is TRBJ1-2, the V gene TRBV7-9; D perhaps matches TRBD1 (6 bases). This CDR3 region has 12 residues. Trimming removed 5 bases at V and 8 bases at J, with 12 bases between. Germline CDR1 reads SEHNR; CDR2 reads FQNEAQ (reference sequence).

The V call is TRBV5-1, the J call TRBJ2-1; no firm D call. V was shortened by 2 bases and J by 8 bases, with 17 bases between the two germline ends. Germline V gives CDR1 SGHRS, CDR2 YFSETQ. This CDR3 has 15 residues. In nucleotides, the CDR3 is TGCGCCAGCAGCTTCCTGTTAGAGAGGCCCGATGAGCAGTTCTTC. Encoded protein: CASSFLLERPDEQFF.

The rearrangement joins TRBV6-5 to TRBJ2-7; possibly TRBD1 for D (7 bases). The germline V gene encodes CDR1 MNHEY and CDR2 SVGAGI. The ends were cut back, 6 bases at V and 7 bases at J, with 13 bases in the middle. The CDR3 runs 12 residues. CDR3: CASREGAGEQYF. CDR3 nucleotide sequence: TGTGCCAGCAGGGAGGGGGCAGGGGAGCAGTACTTC.

The CDR3 loop reads CATRAGGVSSYEQYF. As DNA, the CDR3 is TGTGCCACCCGTGCCGGAGGGGTATCTAGCTACGAGCAGTACTTC. The chain uses TRBV10-3 and TRBJ2-7, with D possibly matching TRBD2 (6 bases). This CDR3 is built from 15 residues. Trimming stripped 10 bases from V and 3 bases from J, with 22 bases between. Germline V lookup: CDR1 ENHRY, CDR2 SYGVKD.

The chain uses TRBV11-2 and TRBJ2-1; 8 positions agree with TRBD2. The germline V gene has CDR1 SGHAT and CDR2 FQNNGV. The CDR3 consists of 15 residues. V lost 1 base to trimming and J lost 5 bases; unmatched junction nucleotides: 4. The CDR3 sequence is CASSLGTSGNNEQFF. The CDR3 coding sequence is TGTGCCAGCAGCTTAGGTACTAGCGGTAACAATGAGCAGTTCTTC.

The chain carries TRBV7-9 and TRBJ1-1, with a weak D call TRBD1 (5 bases). V was pared by 5 bases and J by 5 bases, with 18 bases between. Per the germline V gene, CDR1 is SEHNR and CDR2 is FQNEAQ (reference sequence). This CDR3 comprises 15 residues. The CDR3 bases are TGTGCCAGCAGCCCGCCAGTGAAAGGGGCAACTGAAGCTTTCTTT. Translation gives CASSPPVKGATEAFF.

The J gene is TRBJ2-3, the V gene TRBV5-6; TRBD2 matches 12 bases. J was trimmed by 4 bases and V by 3 bases; bases with no gene match: 6. This CDR3 is built from 16 residues. In germline, CDR1 is SGHDT, CDR2 YYEEEE. The CDR3, as DNA: TGTGCCAGCAGCTCGAAACTAGCGGGAGGTCCAGATACGCAGTATTTT. As protein: CASSSKLAGGPDTQYF.

The V and J genes are TRBV6-5 and TRBJ1-6; D not resolved. Trimming removed 0 bases at V and 8 bases at J, with 11 bases between. CDR3 length: 15 amino acids. The germline gives CDR1 MNHEY, CDR2 SVGAGI. The chain's CDR3 is CASSYSRARDSPLHF. The DNA for the CDR3 is TGTGCCAGCAGTTACTCGAGGGCGAGAGATTCACCCCTCCACTTT.

The chain joins TRBV28 to TRBJ2-5, with D possibly being TRBD1 (5 bases). The germline CDR1 and CDR2 sequences are MDHEN and SYDVKM. The CDR3 is 13 residues long. V was pared by 10 bases and J by 7 bases, with 19 bases between. The CDR3 DNA reads as TGTGCCACCAACCTAGGGGTTTTTGGGACCCAGTACTTC. It encodes CATNLGVFGTQYF.

The chain recombines TRBV3-1 (or the pseudogene TRBV3-2) with TRBJ1-2; 7 positions agree with TRBD1. The CDR3 loop spans 15 amino acids. J gave up 5 bases and V 4 bases, and 10 bases lay outside the gene matches. Looked up from germline, CDR1 is LGHDT and CDR2 is YNNKEL (reference sequence). The CDR3: CASSLRDSGGYGYTF. In DNA form, the CDR3 reads TGTGCCAGCAGCCTCCGGGACAGTGGGGGTTATGGCTACACCTTC.

The rearrangement links TRBV27 to TRBJ2-7; a weak D match, TRBD2 (6 bases). Germline lookup yields CDR1 MNHEY and CDR2 SMNVEV (reference sequence). V dropped 2 bases and J dropped 1 base, with 9 bases sitting between them. The CDR3 has 14 residues. CDR3 nucleotides: TGTGCCAGCAGTTTACACGCGGGGTCCTACGAGCAGTACTTC. Residues: CASSLHAGSYEQYF.

CDR3 region: CASSYVGRGETQYF. The DNA for the CDR3 is TGTGCCAGCAGTTACGTCGGGAGAGGGGAGACCCAGTACTTC. The chain employs TRBV6-2 or TRBV6-3 and TRBJ2-5, with D possibly matching TRBD2 (6 bases). The germline V gene has CDR1 MNHEY and CDR2 SVGEGT. The V end was cut by 2 bases, the J end by 5 bases, with 12 bases between. This CDR3 has 14 residues.

This chain uses TRBV4-1 with TRBJ2-1; weak D call: TRBD1 (6 bases). Deletions cut 0 bases from V and 6 bases from J, with 15 bases between. This CDR3 has 16 residues. Germline V gives CDR1 MGHRA, CDR2 YSYEKL. The chain's CDR3 is CASSQDPTGASNEQFF. The CDR3, as DNA: TGCGCCAGCAGCCAAGATCCGACAGGTGCTAGCAATGAGCAGTTCTTC.

The DNA for the CDR3 is TGTGCCAGCAGTCCCGGACAGAGCTACAATGAGCAGTTCTTC. It encodes CASSPGQSYNEQFF. This chain connects TRBV27 to TRBJ2-1; TRBD1 is a possible D gene (6 bases). This CDR3 region has 14 residues. Germline V gene data show CDR1 as MNHEY and CDR2 as SMNVEV (reference sequence). Trimming took off 5 bases at V and 3 bases at J, with 11 bases between the two ends.

This rearrangement joins TRBV30 to TRBJ1-6; 8 bases line up with TRBD1. The CDR3 is made up of 15 amino acids. Unmatched junction bases numbered 6, after V lost 1 base and J lost 7 bases. The germline gives CDR1 GTSNPN, CDR2 SVGIG (reference sequence). The CDR3 coding sequence is TGTGCCTGGAGTGCTCAGGGGGCCGTAAATTCACCCCTCCACTTT. It codes for CAWSAQGAVNSPLHF.

V is TRBV10-3 and J is TRBJ1-1, with D unresolved. The V and J ends lost 3 bases and 0 bases respectively, with 11 bases between them. The CDR3 spans 15 residues. In germline, CDR1 is ENHRY, CDR2 SYGVKD. CDR3 nucleotide sequence: TGTGCCATCAGTGACCCTGGAGGGATGAACACTGAAGCTTTCTTT. It codes for CAISDPGGMNTEAFF.

This chain uses TRBV29-1 with TRBJ2-7; 7 bases align to TRBD1. The germline V gene encodes CDR1 SQVTM and CDR2 ANQGSEA. The CDR3 extends over 13 amino acids. J was trimmed by 1 base and V by 6 bases; bases with no gene match: 6. The CDR3 loop is CSVGTATSYEQYF. The DNA of the CDR3 is TGCAGCGTCGGGACAGCAACTTCCTACGAGCAGTACTTC.

The gene calls are TRBV9 and TRBJ2-2; D may be TRBD2 (6 bases). Germline V gives CDR1 SGDLS, CDR2 YYNGEE. The CDR3 is 14 residues long. V lost 0 bases, J lost 7 bases, and 10 bases lay in between. In nucleotides, the CDR3 is TGTGCCAGCAGCGTAGTAGGGGAGGTCGGGGAGCTGTTTTTT. Its protein is CASSVVGEVGELFF.

The rearrangement joins TRBV7-2 to TRBJ1-3; D is perhaps TRBD1 (6 bases). This CDR3 contains 16 residues. Germline V gene lookup returns CDR1 SGHTA and CDR2 FQGNSA. V shed 5 bases and J shed 3 bases, with 17 bases lying between them. CDR3 bases: TGTGCCAGCAGCCTCAACCCGAGGGGGAATGGAAACACCATATATTTT. Translation gives CASSLNPRGNGNTIYF. The entire variable domain, with the rest obtained from reference TRBV7-2 and TRBJ1-3, is as follows: GAGVSQSPSNKVTEKGKDVELRCDPISGHTALYWYRQSLGQGLEFLIYFQGNSAPDKSGLPSDRFSAERTGGSVSTLTIQRTQQEDSAVYLCASSLNPRGNGNTIYFGEGSWLTVV.

This clone showed up just a few times. The V and J genes are TRBV15 and TRBJ2-7, with D possibly matching TRBD2 (7 bases). The germline CDR1 and CDR2 sequences are LNHNV and YYDKDF (reference sequence). V was clipped by 6 bases and J by 4 bases, with 16 bases between them. There are 14 residues in the CDR3. CDR3 sequence reads: CATRREGGAYEQYF. The DNA for the CDR3 is TGTGCCACCAGGAGGGAAGGGGGGGCTTACGAGCAGTACTTC. Filled out from reference TRBV15 and TRBJ2-7, the complete variable domain reads DAMVIQNPRYQVTQFGKPVTLSCSQTLNHNVMYWYQQKSSQAPKLLFHYYDKDFNNEADTPDNFQSRRPNTSFCFLDIRSPGLGDTAMYLCATRREGGAYEQYFGPGTRLTVT.